Included here is one T cell receptor beta chain sequence, with context. Its antigen is not known. Libraries were prepared by immunoSEQ multiplex PCR; TCRdb keeps only in-frame clonotypes and omits some of them. There are about 94,000 clones in the sample; roughly 90% occur only once, and about 12% lies in the top ten. The source of the sample is a study of T cell responses to AZD1222 COVID-19 vaccine. General observations from the study: Donors, mostly white British, included more females; clonal diversity was possibly underestimated.

Germline lookup yields CDR1 SGHVS and CDR2 FNYEAQ. The V segment lost 5 bases and the J segment 3 bases; nucleotides outside the gene matches: 7. This CDR3 has 17 residues. This chain joins TRBV7-6 and TRBJ2-2, with 12 positions matching TRBD2. This receptor was identified in an adult who received the AZD1222 COVID-19 vaccine. Sequenced material: peripheral blood, taken 28 days after the second AZD1222 dose. CDR3 sequence reads: CASSHRLAGDHTGELFF. The CDR3 coding sequence is TGTGCCAGCAGCCACCGACTAGCGGGGGACCACACCGGGGAGCTGTTTTTT. The complete variable domain, with remaining parts taken from reference TRBV7-6 and TRBJ2-2, reads GAGVSQSPRYKVTKRGQDVALRCDPISGHVSLYWYRQALGQGPEFLTYFNYEAQQDKSGLPNDRFSAERPEGSISTLTIQRTEQRDSAMYRCASSHRLAGDHTGELFFGEGSRLTVL.